Following are 24 T cell receptor beta chains from one sample sequenced in a study of cytomegalovirus exposure and HLA in healthy donors. PCR involved 60 Vbeta and 13 Jbeta primers. Profiling relied on immunoSEQ multiplex PCR, and the TCRdb table lists in-frame clones only, not all of them. The table records fewer than 140,000 clones, roughly 80% of them present only once. What was sequenced was PBMCs. The receptor source for this set is a man in his sixties in good health and CMV-seronegative.

This sequence joins TRBV7-9 and TRBJ1-1; D uncertain. This CDR3 contains 12 residues. Germline values: CDR1 SEHNR, CDR2 FQNEAQ (reference sequence). V lost 5 bases and J 1 base, leaving 5 bases between the germline ends. CDR3 sequence: CASSPQNTEAFF. In DNA, the CDR3 is TGTGCCAGCAGCCCCCAGAACACTGAAGCTTTCTTT.

This chain connects TRBV5-4 to TRBJ1-2; D ambiguous. V shed 4 bases and J shed 0 bases, with 10 bases lying between them. Per the germline V gene, CDR1 is SGHNT and CDR2 is YYREEE (reference sequence). This CDR3 comprises 14 residues. Here the CDR3 DNA reads TGTGCCAGCAGCCCGACGGACTCTAACTATGGCTACACCTTC. Amino acid sequence: CASSPTDSNYGYTF. Full variable domain (missing parts from reference TRBV5-4 and TRBJ1-2): ETGVTQSPTHLIKTRGQQVTLRCSSQSGHNTVSWYQQALGQGPQFIFQYYREEENGRGNFPPRFSGLQFPNYSSELNVNALELDDSALYLCASSPTDSNYGYTFGSGTRLTVV.

J is TRBJ1-6 and V is TRBV7-9; D is ambiguous. CDR1 and CDR2 from the germline V gene are SEHNR and FQNEAQ (reference sequence). Trimming stripped 2 bases from V and 12 bases from J, with 11 bases between. This CDR3 comprises 13 residues. The CDR3 nucleotides read TGTGCCAGCAGCTTATCTTCCGGGAAACCCCTCCACTTT. This encodes CASSLSSGKPLHF.

The chain combines TRBV5-1 with TRBJ2-7; 7 nucleotides agree with TRBD1. V gave up 4 bases and J gave up 0 bases; unmatched junction bases: 7. Germline V gives CDR1 SGHRS, CDR2 YFSETQ. The CDR3 has 15 residues. CDR3 sequence reads: CASSQGTDVSYEQYF. DNA for the CDR3: TGCGCCAGCAGCCAGGGGACAGACGTCTCCTACGAGCAGTACTTC.

The chain joins TRBV28 to TRBJ2-3, with D unclear. The ends were cut back, 2 bases at V and 1 base at J, with 4 bases in the middle. Germline V gene sequence: CDR1 MDHEN, CDR2 SYDVKM. CDR3 size: 13 residues. CDR3 coding DNA: TGTGCCAGCAGTTTACAGGGCACAGATACGCAGTATTTT. Residues: CASSLQGTDTQYF.

J is TRBJ1-2 and V is TRBV30, with 7 nucleotides matching TRBD1. CDR3 length: 15 amino acids. Losses at the gene ends were 2 bases for V and 3 bases for J; bases not matched to a gene: 9. The V gene's germline CDR1 is GTSNPN and CDR2 SVGIG (reference sequence). CDR3 sequence reads: CAWSRDRAQDYGYTF. CDR3 coding DNA: TGTGCCTGGAGTCGCGACAGGGCCCAAGACTATGGCTACACCTTC.

This clone turned up a few times. The chain employs TRBV9 and TRBJ1-6; D may be TRBD1 (6 bases). The germline CDR1 and CDR2 sequences are SGDLS and YYNGEE. V shed 4 bases and J shed 8 bases, with 22 bases lying between them. The CDR3 has 17 residues. The CDR3 sequence is CASSSTGRGSSDSPLHF. The CDR3 DNA sequence: TGTGCCAGCAGCTCTACAGGGAGGGGATCTTCTGATTCACCCCTCCACTTT. Full variable domain (rest looked up from reference TRBV9 and TRBJ1-6): DSGVTQTPKHLITATGQRVTLRCSPRSGDLSVYWYQQSLDQGLQFLIQYYNGEERAKGNILERFSAQQFPDLHSELNLSSLELGDSALYFCASSSTGRGSSDSPLHFGNGTRLTVT.

This clone turned up a few times. The chain uses TRBV6-1 and TRBJ2-1, with 7 bases identical to TRBD1. Germline V gene data show CDR1 as MNHNS and CDR2 as SASEGT. The CDR3 spans 15 residues. Trimming took 4 bases from V and 6 from J; bases not matched to a gene: 9. The CDR3 here is CASSVLRQGGNEQFF. The CDR3 coding sequence is TGTGCCAGCAGTGTGCTCCGACAGGGTGGCAATGAGCAGTTCTTC.

This rearrangement joins TRBV13 to TRBJ2-5, with 7 bases matching TRBD1. V gave up 5 bases and J gave up 7 bases; unmatched junction bases: 10. The germline CDR1 and CDR2 sequences are PRHDT and FYEKMQ (reference sequence). The CDR3 totals 14 residues. The CDR3 coding sequence is TGTGCCAGCAGCCCCCGGGACAGTCCACGGACCCAGTACTTC. This translates into CASSPRDSPRTQYF. Full variable domain (missing parts from reference TRBV13 and TRBJ2-5): AAGVIQSPRHLIKEKRETATLKCYPIPRHDTVYWYQQGPGQDPQFLISFYEKMQSDKGSIPDRFSAQQFSDYHSELNMSSLELGDSALYFCASSPRDSPRTQYFGPGTRLLVL.

The J gene is TRBJ2-7, the V gene TRBV15; a possible D gene is TRBD2 (7 bases). Germline loops: CDR1 LNHNV, CDR2 YYDKDF (reference sequence). The CDR3 loop spans 16 amino acids. The V end lost 5 bases, the J end lost 0 bases, and 17 bases lay between the germline ends. The CDR3 loop is CATSRRGGTNSYEQYF. The CDR3 nucleotides read TGTGCCACCAGCCGGAGAGGGGGGACTAACTCCTACGAGCAGTACTTC.

This chain connects TRBV7-2 to TRBJ1-1; 11 bases line up with TRBD1. Germline trimming cut 3 bases from V and 11 bases from J; bases unmatched to any gene: 8. CDR1 is SGHTA and CDR2 is FQGNSA in the germline V gene. This CDR3 contains 14 residues. The CDR3, as DNA: TGTGCCAGCAGCTTTGGACAGGGGGCTCTCGCGGCTTTCTTT. Residues: CASSFGQGALAAFF.

This chain connects TRBV10-3 to TRBJ2-5, with a possible D match to TRBD2 (5 bases). CDR3 length: 15 amino acids. Germline CDR1 reads ENHRY; CDR2 reads SYGVKD. Trimming left V 3 bases short and J 0 bases short, with 11 bases between. The CDR3 is CAISDLAEYQETQYF. The CDR3 DNA sequence: TGTGCCATCAGTGACCTAGCAGAGTACCAAGAGACCCAGTACTTC.

This clone was detected only a few times. The chain couples TRBV5-1 to TRBJ1-4; the match to TRBD1 covers 8 bases. There are 15 residues in the CDR3. Per germline, CDR1 SGHRS and CDR2 YFSETQ. The V gene end was trimmed by 3 bases and the J gene end by 1 base; junction bases not matched to a gene: 2. CDR3 amino acids: CASSSTGGTNEKLFF. The CDR3 nucleotides are TGCGCCAGCAGCTCAACAGGGGGAACTAATGAAAAACTGTTTTTT.

The chain joins TRBV4-1 to TRBJ1-4; 10 bases map to TRBD1. V gave up 6 bases and J gave up 7 bases; unmatched junction bases: 8. CDR1 and CDR2 (germline): MGHRA, YSYEKL. The length of the CDR3 is 15 residues. The CDR3 loop reads CASSDPGTGVEKLFF. The CDR3 DNA follows: TGCGCCAGCAGTGACCCCGGGACAGGGGTTGAAAAACTGTTTTTT.

In this sample, this clone turned up once. The V call is TRBV7-2, the J call TRBJ2-7, with D perhaps matching TRBD2 (5 bases). CDR1 is SGHTA, CDR2 FQGNSA, per germline. This CDR3 region has 15 residues. V was clipped by 1 base and J by 2 bases, with 12 bases between them. The CDR3 nucleotides read TGTGCCAGCAGCTTAGTTCCGGGGTACACCTACGAGCAGTACTTC. It encodes CASSLVPGYTYEQYF.

DNA of the CDR3: TGTGCCAGCAGCTTAGAAAGGGCGGGTAACGAGCAGTACTTC. Translation gives CASSLERAGNEQYF. This chain joins TRBV7-9 and TRBJ2-7; possible D gene TRBD2, 5 bases. From germline, CDR1 is SEHNR and CDR2 FQNEAQ (reference sequence). Trimming left V 1 base short and J 5 bases short, with 12 bases between. The CDR3 runs 14 residues.

The chain has TRBV28 and TRBJ1-6; tentative D call: TRBD1 (5 bases). This CDR3 is 14 amino acids long. Germline V CDR1 and CDR2: MDHEN, SYDVKM. V was pared by 6 bases and J by 4 bases, with 10 bases between. The CDR3 nucleotides read TGTGCCAGCAGCTTCACAGGTTATAATTCACCCCTCCACTTT. The encoded protein is CASSFTGYNSPLHF.

The rearrangement joins TRBV7-3 to TRBJ2-2; 7 bases agree with TRBD1. This CDR3 comprises 18 residues. Unmatched junction bases numbered 13, after V lost 2 bases and J lost 4 bases. Germline loops: CDR1 SGHTA, CDR2 FQGTGA. In DNA form, the CDR3 reads TGTGCCAGCAGCTTACGGCGACAGGGTTCATCGGTCACCGGGGAGCTGTTTTTT. This encodes CASSLRRQGSSVTGELFF. The full variable domain, with the rest looked up from reference TRBV7-3 and TRBJ2-2, is GAGVSQTPSNKVTEKGKYVELRCDPISGHTALYWYRQSLGQGPEFLIYFQGTGAADDSGLPNDRFFAVRPEGSVSTLKIQRTERGDSAVYLCASSLRRQGSSVTGELFFGEGSRLTVL.

The chain recombines TRBV7-2 with TRBJ1-5; D possibly corresponds to TRBD1 (5 bases). The germline CDR1 and CDR2 sequences are SGHTA and FQGNSA. CDR3 length equals 15 residues. Trimming left V 5 bases short and J 6 bases short, with 17 bases between. This chain's CDR3 is CASSPRGGYSQPQHF. Here the CDR3 DNA reads TGTGCCAGCAGCCCCCGGGGGGGGTACAGTCAGCCCCAGCATTTT.

The genes are TRBV7-2 and TRBJ2-1, with TRBD2 matching 12 bases. The CDR3 contains 17 residues. Germline-derived CDR1 and CDR2 are SGHTA and FQGNSA. V lost 5 bases and J lost 0; bases outside the gene matches: 5. CDR3 bases: TGTGCCAGCAGCAGAGGACTAGCGGGGAGCTCCTACAATGAGCAGTTCTTC. Encoded protein: CASSRGLAGSSYNEQFF.

This clone was picked up a small number of times. The chain is built from TRBV5-6 and TRBJ2-7; 8 bases fit TRBD1. The germline V gene has CDR1 SGHDT and CDR2 YYEEEE. CDR3 length: 14 residues. V lost 3 bases to trimming and J lost 5 bases; unmatched junction nucleotides: 7. The DNA for the CDR3 is TGTGCCAGCAGCTGGGGGGCCAGGGGGCACGAGCAGTACGTC. Translating gives CASSWGARGHEQYV.

To note about this clone: This sample includes further DNA sequences coding for the same CDR3. The rearrangement joins TRBV5-1 to TRBJ2-7; the D gene is possibly TRBD1 (5 bases). The CDR3 is made up of 13 amino acids. Trimming cost V 0 bases and J 3 bases, with 7 bases left between them. Germline V lookup: CDR1 SGHRS, CDR2 YFSETQ. Written as DNA, the CDR3 is TGCGCCAGCAGCTTGGGACAGAGCTACGAGCAGTACTTC. As protein: CASSLGQSYEQYF.

Only a few counts were recorded for this clone. V is TRBV10-3 and J is TRBJ2-1; the match to TRBD2 covers 10 bases. The CDR3 loop spans 17 amino acids. CDR1 ENHRY and CDR2 SYGVKD come from the germline V gene. V was pared by 0 bases and J by 4 bases, with 6 bases of the junction left unmatched. CDR3 in DNA: TGTGCCATCAGTGAGTCGGCTAGCGGGGGTAGGTACAATGAGCAGTTCTTC. Its translation: CAISESASGGRYNEQFF.

The rearrangement uses TRBV4-2 and TRBJ1-1; TRBD1 matches 9 bases. Germline V gene sequence: CDR1 LGHNA, CDR2 YNFKEQ. The CDR3 spans 15 residues. V shed 3 bases, J shed 3 bases, and the junction held 5 bases outside the gene matches. CDR3 DNA sequence: TGTGCCAGCAGCCACCTACAGGGGGCAGACACTGAAGCTTTCTTT. Translation: CASSHLQGADTEAFF.